The present TCR beta chain was sequenced within a study of molecular identifiers for immune sequencing clone quantification. Broader study findings: Reportedly, one cell's Jurkat TCR RNA was detected within 1,200,000 naive CD8 cells.

TCRdb itself ran the PCR reads through MiXCR, one entry per CDR3 protein. Among around 480,000 distinct CDR3 sequences listed, roughly 23% were seen once. The germline V gene has CDR1 MGHRA and CDR2 YSYEKL. V lost 3 bases and J 0 bases, leaving 12 bases between the germline ends. This CDR3 region has 15 residues. This clonotype was found many times. Its antigen remains unidentified. V gene TRBV4-1 combines with J gene TRBJ2-7, with a possible D match to TRBD2 (7 bases). The receptor was isolated from a human donor in good health. Some libraries in this study had Jurkat cell RNA spiked in. Material for sequencing was naive CD8+ T cells from blood, with Jurkat cell RNA spiked in. The subset here: FACS-sorted CD8+CD4-CCR7+CD45RA+ naive T cells. In DNA, the CDR3 is TGCGCCAGCAGCCATGGCCGGGGGGCCTCCTACGAGCAGTACTTC. This sequence encodes CASSHGRGASYEQYF.